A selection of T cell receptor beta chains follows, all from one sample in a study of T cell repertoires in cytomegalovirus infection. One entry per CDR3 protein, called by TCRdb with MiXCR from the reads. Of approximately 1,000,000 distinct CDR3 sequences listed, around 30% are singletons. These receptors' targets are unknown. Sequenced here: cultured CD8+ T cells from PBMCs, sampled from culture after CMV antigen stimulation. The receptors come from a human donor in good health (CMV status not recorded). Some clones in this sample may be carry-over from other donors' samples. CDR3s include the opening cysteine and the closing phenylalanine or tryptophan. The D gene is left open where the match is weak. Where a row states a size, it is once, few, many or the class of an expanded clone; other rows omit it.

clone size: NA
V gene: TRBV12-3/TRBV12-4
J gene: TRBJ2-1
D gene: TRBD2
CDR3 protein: CASSSSGVNYNEQFF
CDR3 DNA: TGTGCCAGCAGTTCTAGCGGGGTGAACTACAATGAGCAGTTCTTC

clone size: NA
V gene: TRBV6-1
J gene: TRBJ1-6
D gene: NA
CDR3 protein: CASSEAGGGGNSPLHF
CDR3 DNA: TGTGCCAGCAGTGAAGCGGGAGGGGGAGGTAATTCACCCCTCCACTTT

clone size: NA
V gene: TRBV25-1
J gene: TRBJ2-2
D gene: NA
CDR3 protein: CASSGWASGGGELFF
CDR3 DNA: TGTGCCAGCAGTGGGTGGGCGTCTGGTGGAGGGGAGCTGTTTTTT

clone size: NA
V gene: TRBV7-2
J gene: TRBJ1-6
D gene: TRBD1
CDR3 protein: CASSLWSGQYNSPLHF
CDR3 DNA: TGTGCCAGCAGCTTATGGTCGGGACAGTATAATTCACCCCTCCACTTT

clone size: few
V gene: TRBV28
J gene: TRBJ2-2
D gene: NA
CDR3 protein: CASSSRTELHTGELFF
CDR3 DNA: TGTGCCAGCAGTTCCCGGACAGAGCTTCACACCGGGGAGCTGTTTTTT

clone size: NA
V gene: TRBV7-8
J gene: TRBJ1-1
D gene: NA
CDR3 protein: CASSSTAGNTEAFF
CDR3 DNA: TGTGCCAGCAGCTCAACCGCAGGGAACACTGAAGCTTTCTTT

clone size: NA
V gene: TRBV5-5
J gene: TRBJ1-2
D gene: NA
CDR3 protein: CASSGGRQTFGGYTF
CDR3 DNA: TGTGCCAGCAGCGGGGGCAGACAGACGTTCGGGGGCTACACCTTC

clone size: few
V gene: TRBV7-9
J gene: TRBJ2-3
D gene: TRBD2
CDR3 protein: CASRRISGDRTDTQYF
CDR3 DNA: TGTGCCAGCAGACGGATAAGCGGGGACCGCACAGATACGCAGTATTTT

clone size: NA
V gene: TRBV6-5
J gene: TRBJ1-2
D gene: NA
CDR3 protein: CASSETGFSDYTF
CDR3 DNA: TGTGCCAGCAGCGAAACAGGGTTCTCGGACTACACCTTC

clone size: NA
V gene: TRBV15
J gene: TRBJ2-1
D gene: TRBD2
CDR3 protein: CATSRGVYGGANEQFF
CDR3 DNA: TGTGCCACCAGCAGAGGGGTGTACGGGGGGGCGAATGAGCAGTTCTTC

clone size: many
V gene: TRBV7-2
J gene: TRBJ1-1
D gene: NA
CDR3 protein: CASLLGQNTEAFF
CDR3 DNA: TGTGCCAGCTTACTCGGACAGAACACTGAAGCTTTCTTT

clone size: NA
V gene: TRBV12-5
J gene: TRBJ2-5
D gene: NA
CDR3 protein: CASGLDSPETQYF
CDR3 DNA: TGTGCTAGTGGTTTGGATAGCCCGGAGACCCAGTACTTC

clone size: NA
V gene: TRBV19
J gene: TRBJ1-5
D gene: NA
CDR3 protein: CASSRWGVQPQHF
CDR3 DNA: TGTGCCAGTAGCCGTTGGGGGGTTCAGCCCCAGCATTTT

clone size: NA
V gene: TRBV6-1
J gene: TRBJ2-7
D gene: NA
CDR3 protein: CASSSIPGTYEQYF
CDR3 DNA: TGTGCCAGCAGTTCGATTCCGGGTACCTACGAGCAGTACTTC

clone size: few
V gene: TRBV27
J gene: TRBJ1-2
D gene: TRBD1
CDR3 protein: CASSSGQGHGYTF
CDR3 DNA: TGTGCCAGCAGTTCGGGACAGGGGCACGGCTACACCTTC

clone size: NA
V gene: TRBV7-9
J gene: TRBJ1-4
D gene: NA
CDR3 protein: CASSIGSTTNEKLFF
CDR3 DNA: TGTGCCAGCAGCATCGGGAGTACAACTAATGAAAAACTGTTTTTT

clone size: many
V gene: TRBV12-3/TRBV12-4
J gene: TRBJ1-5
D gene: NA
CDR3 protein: CASSLGGMQPQHF
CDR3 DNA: TGTGCCAGCAGTTTAGGAGGCATGCAGCCCCAGCATTTT

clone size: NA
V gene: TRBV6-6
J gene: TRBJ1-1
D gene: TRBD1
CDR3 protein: CASSYGPTGVEAFF
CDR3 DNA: TGTGCCAGCAGTTACGGGCCGACAGGGGTTGAAGCTTTCTTT

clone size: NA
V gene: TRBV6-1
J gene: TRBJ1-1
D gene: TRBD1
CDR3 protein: CASSDTGGGTEAFF
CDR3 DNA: TGTGCCAGCAGTGACACAGGGGGTGGCACTGAAGCTTTCTTT

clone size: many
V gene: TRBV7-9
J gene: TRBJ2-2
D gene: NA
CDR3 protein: CASSLRGTGELFF
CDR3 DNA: TGTGCCAGCAGCTTGAGGGGCACCGGGGAGCTGTTTTTT

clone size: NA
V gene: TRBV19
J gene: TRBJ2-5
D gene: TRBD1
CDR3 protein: CASSPRPGTDKETQYF
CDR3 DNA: TGTGCCAGTAGTCCCCGGCCTGGGACAGACAAAGAGACCCAGTACTTC

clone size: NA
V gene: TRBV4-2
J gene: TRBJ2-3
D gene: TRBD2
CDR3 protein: CASSPRVAGPGDTQYF
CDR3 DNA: TGTGCCAGCAGCCCCAGGGTAGCGGGGCCTGGAGATACGCAGTATTTT

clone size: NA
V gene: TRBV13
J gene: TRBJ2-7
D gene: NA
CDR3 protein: CASSSTNRAHEQYF
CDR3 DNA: TGTGCCAGCAGCTCGACCAACAGGGCGCACGAGCAGTACTTC

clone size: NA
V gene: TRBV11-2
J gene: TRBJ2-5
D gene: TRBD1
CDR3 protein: CASSIRTGGRETQYF
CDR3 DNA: TGTGCCAGCAGCATAAGGACAGGGGGCCGAGAGACCCAGTACTTC

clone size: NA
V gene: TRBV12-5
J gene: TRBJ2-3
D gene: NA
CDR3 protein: CASGLGASQGTDTQYF
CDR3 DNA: TGTGCTAGTGGTTTGGGAGCTAGTCAGGGCACAGATACGCAGTATTTT

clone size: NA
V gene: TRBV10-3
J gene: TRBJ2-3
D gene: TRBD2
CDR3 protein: CAIRRKDRGGLTDTQYF
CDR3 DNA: TGTGCCATCAGGAGAAAAGACCGGGGGGGCTTAACAGATACGCAGTATTTT

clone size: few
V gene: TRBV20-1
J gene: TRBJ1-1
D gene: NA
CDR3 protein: CSARDPRSMNTEAFF
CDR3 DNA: TGCAGTGCTAGAGATCCTAGGAGCATGAACACTGAAGCTTTCTTT

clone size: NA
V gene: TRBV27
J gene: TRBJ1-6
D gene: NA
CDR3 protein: CASSTRTDYNSPLHF
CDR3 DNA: TGTGCCAGCAGTACCCGGACTGACTATAATTCACCCCTCCACTTT

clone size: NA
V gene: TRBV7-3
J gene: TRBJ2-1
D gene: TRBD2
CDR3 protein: CASSLNSGGAGNEQFF
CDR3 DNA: TGTGCCAGCAGCTTAAATAGCGGGGGGGCCGGGAATGAGCAGTTCTTC

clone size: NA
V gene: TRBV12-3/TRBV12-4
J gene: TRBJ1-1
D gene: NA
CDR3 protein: CASSTQGVPGTEAFF
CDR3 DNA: TGTGCCAGCAGTACACAAGGGGTACCGGGCACTGAAGCTTTCTTT

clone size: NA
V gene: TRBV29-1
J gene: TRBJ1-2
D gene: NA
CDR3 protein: CSVVFEGLVFF
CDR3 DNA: TGCAGCGTTGTTTTTGAGGGTTTGGTCTTCTTC

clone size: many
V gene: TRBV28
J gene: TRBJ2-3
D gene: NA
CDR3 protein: CASSLRRGPTPDTQYF
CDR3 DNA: TGTGCCAGCAGTTTGCGCCGGGGGCCCACTCCAGATACGCAGTATTTT

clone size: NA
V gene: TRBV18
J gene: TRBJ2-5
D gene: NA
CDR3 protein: CASSPPISGQETQYF
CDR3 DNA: TGTGCCAGCTCACCACCGATCAGCGGGCAAGAGACCCAGTACTTC

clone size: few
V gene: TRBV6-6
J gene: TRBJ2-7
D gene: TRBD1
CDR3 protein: CASSDPGQGTPHYSYEQYF
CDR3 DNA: TGTGCCAGCAGTGACCCCGGACAGGGGACTCCACATTACTCCTACGAGCAGTACTTC

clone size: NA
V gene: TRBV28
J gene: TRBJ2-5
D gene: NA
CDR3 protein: CATKRQAPQETQYF
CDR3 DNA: TGTGCCACCAAAAGACAGGCTCCTCAAGAGACCCAGTACTTC